These 20 T cell receptor beta chains were all obtained from the same sample, sequenced in a study of cytomegalovirus exposure and HLA in healthy donors. The PCR ran on 60 Vbeta and 13 Jbeta primers. Sequenced by immunoSEQ multiplex PCR; TCRdb stores in-frame clones only, minus some. The table shows 250,000 to 350,000 clones, with 86% occurring only once. The sample was PBMCs. Every receptor here comes from a man between 40 and 49 years old in good health and CMV-seropositive.

The J gene is TRBJ2-7, the V gene TRBV6-5; 12 bases align to TRBD2. With V trimmed by 4 bases and J by 4 bases, 5 bases remained unmatched. Germline V gene sequence: CDR1 MNHEY, CDR2 SVGAGI. CDR3 size: 15 residues. The DNA of the CDR3 is TGTGCCAGCAGTTCGACTAGCGGGAGATTATACGAGCAGTACTTC. It encodes CASSSTSGRLYEQYF.

The chain is built from TRBV6-4 and TRBJ1-5, with a possible D match to TRBD1 (6 bases). Germline CDR1 reads MRHNA; CDR2 reads SNTAGT. V lost 5 bases, J lost 7 bases, and 12 bases lay in between. CDR3 size: 13 residues. The DNA for the CDR3 is TGTGCCAGCAGTTCGGACAGAGGCCAGCCCCAGCATTTT. Translating gives CASSSDRGQPQHF.

The chain is built from TRBV2 and TRBJ1-1, with 9 bases identical to TRBD1. This CDR3 is 13 amino acids long. V lost 5 bases to trimming and J lost 11 bases; unmatched junction nucleotides: 9. In germline, CDR1 is SNHLY, CDR2 FYNNEI. The CDR3 nucleotides read TGTGCCAGCAGTTGGGAACAGGGGGCATGGGCTTTCTTT. Amino acids: CASSWEQGAWAFF.

This sequence joins TRBV5-5 and TRBJ2-3; no clear D gene. The germline V gene has CDR1 SGHKS and CDR2 YYEKEE (reference sequence). The V gene lost 1 base and the J gene lost 3 bases, with 9 bases spanning the gap. The CDR3 has 14 amino acids. CDR3 protein: CASSLSPRTDTQYF. The CDR3 DNA is TGTGCCAGCAGCTTGAGCCCGCGGACAGATACGCAGTATTTT.

DNA of the CDR3: TGCGCCAGCAGCTCCCGGTCAGGGGGATTTGGCACAGATACGCAGTATTTT. Translating it yields CASSSRSGGFGTDTQYF. V usage is TRBV5-1 and J usage is TRBJ2-3, with 7 nucleotides matching TRBD1. The CDR3 has 17 residues. The junction had 11 bases not matched to a gene; V was cut back by 3 bases and J by 1 base. Germline V CDR1 and CDR2: SGHRS, YFSETQ.

This clone appeared a single time. This specimen includes other DNA sequences encoding the same CDR3. The J gene is TRBJ1-5, the V gene TRBV6-5, with D perhaps matching TRBD1 (5 bases). CDR1 is MNHEY, CDR2 SVGAGI, per germline. V lost 8 bases, J lost 4 bases, and 9 bases lay in between. CDR3 length equals 12 residues. The CDR3 region is CASSRGNQPQHF. The CDR3 nucleotides read TGTGCCAGCTCCCGGGGGAATCAGCCCCAGCATTTT.

This chain uses TRBV7-2 with TRBJ2-7; TRBD1 agrees at 7 bases. The CDR3 has 14 residues. Losses at the gene ends were 5 bases for V and 6 bases for J; bases not matched to a gene: 10. Germline loops: CDR1 SGHTA, CDR2 FQGNSA. As DNA, the CDR3 is TGTGCCAGCAGCACGGGACAGTTGGCAGGCGAGCAGTACTTC. Encoded protein: CASSTGQLAGEQYF. The full variable domain, with the rest looked up from reference TRBV7-2 and TRBJ2-7, is GAGVSQSPSNKVTEKGKDVELRCDPISGHTALYWYRQSLGQGLEFLIYFQGNSAPDKSGLPSDRFSAERTGGSVSTLTIQRTQQEDSAVYLCASSTGQLAGEQYFGPGTRLTVT.

The chain uses TRBV27 and TRBJ2-5, with D perhaps TRBD2 (5 bases). V was trimmed by 5 bases and J by 5 bases, leaving 15 bases between them. Germline V gene data show CDR1 as MNHEY and CDR2 as SMNVEV (reference sequence). The CDR3 totals 14 residues. In DNA form, the CDR3 reads TGTGCCAGCAGTCTAGCCCATAGTCGGGAGACCCAGTACTTC. This translates into CASSLAHSRETQYF.

The chain carries TRBV5-5 and TRBJ1-5, with 7 bases identical to TRBD1. CDR1 SGHKS and CDR2 YYEKEE come from the germline V gene (reference sequence). CDR3 size: 15 residues. V shed 4 bases and J 7 bases; nucleotides not matched to a gene: 11. CDR3 sequence: CASSKQGQGQQPQHF. CDR3 sequence (DNA): TGTGCCAGCAGCAAACAGGGGCAGGGCCAACAGCCCCAGCATTTT.

The chain recombines TRBV25-1 with TRBJ1-2, with 9 bases identical to TRBD1. Germline CDR1 MGHDK, CDR2 SYGVNS. V gave up 3 bases and J gave up 4 bases; unmatched junction bases: 9. This CDR3 is 16 amino acids long. For the CDR3, the DNA is TGTGCCAGCAGTGAGGGACAGGGCGGGCGTGCCTATGGCTACACCTTC. As protein: CASSEGQGGRAYGYTF.

The chain carries TRBV27 and TRBJ1-5; no reliable D call. Germline-derived CDR1 and CDR2 are MNHEY and SMNVEV (reference sequence). CDR3 size: 12 residues. V dropped 5 bases and J dropped 2 bases, with 4 bases sitting between them. The CDR3 spells CASSTGNQPQHF. As DNA, the CDR3 is TGTGCCAGCAGTACAGGCAATCAGCCCCAGCATTTT.

The J gene is TRBJ2-1, the V gene TRBV11-3; 7 positions match TRBD1. V lost 5 bases, J lost 5 bases, and 9 bases stayed unmatched. Per germline, CDR1 SGHNT and CDR2 YENEEA. The CDR3 runs 15 residues. The CDR3 coding sequence is TGTGCCAGCAGCCACGGGACAGTGGGCAACAATGAGCAGTTCTTC. Amino acids: CASSHGTVGNNEQFF.

This sequence joins TRBV5-4 and TRBJ1-1; D uncertain. Germline CDR1 and CDR2: SGHNT and YYREEE (reference sequence). V lost 4 bases and J lost 0, with 16 bases in between. The CDR3 is 16 amino acids. CDR3 bases: TGTGCCAGCAGCACTCCTCGGAGCCATATGAACACTGAAGCTTTCTTT. Encoded protein: CASSTPRSHMNTEAFF.

A remark on this clone: This CDR3 is also generated by other DNA sequences in the sample. The CDR3 DNA sequence: TGTGCCAGCAGCGTAGGACTAGCGGGAGGGAGCTCCTACAATGAGCAGTTCTTC. Protein product: CASSVGLAGGSSYNEQFF. The chain carries TRBV9 and TRBJ2-1; TRBD2 aligns across 14 bases. CDR1 and CDR2 from the germline V gene are SGDLS and YYNGEE. The CDR3 totals 18 residues. J gave up 0 bases and V 0 bases, and 2 bases lay outside the gene matches.

The V gene is TRBV19, the J gene TRBJ2-7; the D is unclear. Trimming removed 3 bases from V and 1 base from J, with 13 bases in between. Germline V gene data show CDR1 as LNHDA and CDR2 as SQIVND (reference sequence). This CDR3 has 15 amino acids. The CDR3 region has the DNA TGTGCCAGTAGTATCGCGACACCCACATCCTACGAGCAGTACTTC. Amino acid sequence: CASSIATPTSYEQYF.

This clone was observed once. This chain connects TRBV5-5 to TRBJ2-7; TRBD1 might be the D (5 bases). Germline V gene lookup returns CDR1 SGHKS and CDR2 YYEKEE (reference sequence). The CDR3 consists of 15 residues. V lost 2 bases and J lost 2, with 14 bases in between. CDR3 protein: CASSFPGMGTYEQYF. The CDR3 coding sequence is TGTGCCAGCAGCTTTCCAGGGATGGGCACCTACGAGCAGTACTTC.

This clone was observed once. This chain uses TRBV4-1 with TRBJ2-5, with 8 bases that match TRBD2. Germline assignment: CDR1 MGHRA and CDR2 YSYEKL. This CDR3 contains 17 residues. V shed 0 bases, J shed 2 bases, and the junction held 8 bases outside the gene matches. Written as DNA, the CDR3 is TGCGCCAGCAGCCAAGATCGCGCGCGGGGGGTTCAAGAGACCCAGTACTTC. Encoded protein: CASSQDRARGVQETQYF.

This chain joins TRBV19 and TRBJ1-5; 8 bases match TRBD1. The CDR3 is 18 residues long. V trimming: 6 bases; J trimming: 1 base; junction bases outside the gene matches: 14. CDR1 LNHDA and CDR2 SQIVND come from the germline V gene (reference sequence). CDR3 protein: CASSPGTGLDRSNQPQHF. CDR3 in DNA: TGTGCCAGTAGCCCCGGGACAGGATTAGACCGAAGCAATCAGCCCCAGCATTTT.

The sample holds one count of this clone. The chain links TRBV2 to TRBJ1-2; unclear D gene. Deletions cut 0 bases from V and 1 base from J, with 6 bases between. CDR3 length equals 14 residues. Per the germline V gene, CDR1 is SNHLY and CDR2 is FYNNEI. The chain's CDR3 is CASSEAGSNYGYTF. As DNA, the CDR3 is TGTGCCAGCAGTGAAGCGGGGAGTAACTATGGCTACACCTTC.

The genes are TRBV6-1 and TRBJ1-5; 8 nucleotides line up with TRBD1. CDR3 size: 15 residues. CDR1 is MNHNS and CDR2 is SASEGT in the germline V gene. Trimming at V came to 6 bases and at J to 4 bases, leaving 8 bases not matched to a gene. The CDR3 reads CASSGTGGRNQPQHF. In nucleotides, the CDR3 is TGTGCCAGCAGCGGAACAGGGGGACGAAATCAGCCCCAGCATTTT.